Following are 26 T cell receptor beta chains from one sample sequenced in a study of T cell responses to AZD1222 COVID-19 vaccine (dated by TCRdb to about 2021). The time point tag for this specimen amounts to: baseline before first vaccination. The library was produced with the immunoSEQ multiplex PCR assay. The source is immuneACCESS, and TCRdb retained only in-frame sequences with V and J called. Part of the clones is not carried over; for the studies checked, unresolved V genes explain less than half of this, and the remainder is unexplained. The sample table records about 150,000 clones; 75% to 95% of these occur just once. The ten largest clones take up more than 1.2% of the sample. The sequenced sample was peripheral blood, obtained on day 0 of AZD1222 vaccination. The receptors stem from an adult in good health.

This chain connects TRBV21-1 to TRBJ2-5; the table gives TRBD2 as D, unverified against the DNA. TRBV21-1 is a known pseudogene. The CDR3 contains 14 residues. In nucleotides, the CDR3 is TGTGCCAGCAGCAAAGCAGGGAGGGAAGAGACCCAGTACTTC. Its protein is CASSKAGREETQYF.

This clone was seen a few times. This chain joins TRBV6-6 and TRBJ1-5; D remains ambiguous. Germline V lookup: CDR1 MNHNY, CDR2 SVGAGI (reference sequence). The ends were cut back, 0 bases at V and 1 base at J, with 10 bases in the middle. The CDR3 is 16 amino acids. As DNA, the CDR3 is TGTGCCAGCAGTTACTCGACCGGATCGAGCAATCAGCCCCAGCATTTT. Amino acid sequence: CASSYSTGSSNQPQHF.

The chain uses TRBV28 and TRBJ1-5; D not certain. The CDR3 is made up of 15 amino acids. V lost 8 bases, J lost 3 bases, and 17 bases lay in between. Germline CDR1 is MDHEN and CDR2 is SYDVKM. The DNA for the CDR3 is TGTGCCAGCTATGAGTGGGTGGGCCCCAATCAGCCCCAGCATTTT. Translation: CASYEWVGPNQPQHF.

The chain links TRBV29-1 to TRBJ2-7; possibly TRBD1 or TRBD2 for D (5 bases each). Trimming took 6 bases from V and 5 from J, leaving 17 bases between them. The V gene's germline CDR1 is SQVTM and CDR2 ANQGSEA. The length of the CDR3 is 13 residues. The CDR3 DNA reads TGCAGCGTGACTGGGGGAATCCTGAACGAGCAGTACTTC. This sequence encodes CSVTGGILNEQYF.

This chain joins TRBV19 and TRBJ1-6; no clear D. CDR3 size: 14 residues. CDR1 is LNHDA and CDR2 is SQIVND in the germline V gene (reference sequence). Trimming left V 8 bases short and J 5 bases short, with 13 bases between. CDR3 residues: CASGNGFHNSPLHF. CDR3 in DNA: TGTGCCAGTGGGAACGGGTTTCATAATTCACCCCTCCACTTT.

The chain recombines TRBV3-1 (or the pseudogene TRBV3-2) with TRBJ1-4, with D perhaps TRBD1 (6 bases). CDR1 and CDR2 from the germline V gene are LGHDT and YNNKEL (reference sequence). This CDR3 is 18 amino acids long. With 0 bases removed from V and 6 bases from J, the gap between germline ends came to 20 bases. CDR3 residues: CASSQEKFWGRGDEKLFF. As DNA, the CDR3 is TGTGCCAGCAGCCAAGAGAAATTTTGGGGCAGGGGAGATGAAAAACTGTTTTTT.

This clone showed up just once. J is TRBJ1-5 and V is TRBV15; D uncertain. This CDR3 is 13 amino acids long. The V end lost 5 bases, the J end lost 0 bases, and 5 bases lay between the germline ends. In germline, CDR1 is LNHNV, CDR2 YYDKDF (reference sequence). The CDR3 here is CATSADSNQPQHF. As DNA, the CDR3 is TGTGCCACCAGCGCTGATAGCAATCAGCCCCAGCATTTT.

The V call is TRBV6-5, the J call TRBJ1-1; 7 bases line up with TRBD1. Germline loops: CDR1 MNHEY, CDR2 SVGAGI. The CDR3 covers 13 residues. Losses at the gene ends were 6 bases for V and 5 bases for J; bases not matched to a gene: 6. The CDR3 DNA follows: TGTGCCAGCAGAGCTTCAGGGGGTACTGAAGCTTTCTTT. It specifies CASRASGGTEAFF.

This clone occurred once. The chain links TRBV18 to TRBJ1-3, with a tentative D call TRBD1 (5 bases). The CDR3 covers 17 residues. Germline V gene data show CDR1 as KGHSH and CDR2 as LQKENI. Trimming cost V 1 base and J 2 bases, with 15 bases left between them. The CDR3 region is CASSPLGDGYAGNTIYF. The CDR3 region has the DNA TGTGCCAGCTCACCACTGGGGGATGGATACGCTGGAAACACCATATATTTT.

CDR3 protein: CASSNQGDSNQPQHF. CDR3 coding DNA: TGTGCCAGCAGCAACCAGGGGGATAGCAATCAGCCCCAGCATTTT. V and J are TRBV5-5 and TRBJ1-5, with 7 bases lining up with TRBD1. V dropped 4 bases and J dropped 0; count of bases not matched to a gene: 4. CDR3 length equals 15 residues. Germline V gene sequence: CDR1 SGHKS, CDR2 YYEKEE (reference sequence).

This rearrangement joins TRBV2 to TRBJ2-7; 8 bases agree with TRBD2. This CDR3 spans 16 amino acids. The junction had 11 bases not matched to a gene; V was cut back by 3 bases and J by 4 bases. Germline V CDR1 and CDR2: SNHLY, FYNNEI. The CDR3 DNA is TGTGCCAGCAGTGAGATCGGGGGGGCTTCTCGATACGAGCAGTACTTC. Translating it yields CASSEIGGASRYEQYF.

The CDR3 here is CASSQGLALGRSYNEQFF. DNA for the CDR3: TGCGCCAGCAGCCAAGGACTAGCGTTAGGGCGCTCCTACAATGAGCAGTTCTTC. The chain couples TRBV4-3 to TRBJ2-1; 8 bases line up with TRBD2. This CDR3 is 18 amino acids long. Germline lookup yields CDR1 LGHNA and CDR2 YSLEER. The V gene end was trimmed by 1 base and the J gene end by 0 bases; junction bases not matched to a gene: 8.

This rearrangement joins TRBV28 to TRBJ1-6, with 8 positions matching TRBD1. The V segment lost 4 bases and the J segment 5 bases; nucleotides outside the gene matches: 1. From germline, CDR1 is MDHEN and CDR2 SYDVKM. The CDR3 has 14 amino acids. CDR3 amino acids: CASSSGQDNSPLHF. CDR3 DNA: TGTGCCAGCAGTTCGGGACAGGATAATTCACCCCTCCACTTT.

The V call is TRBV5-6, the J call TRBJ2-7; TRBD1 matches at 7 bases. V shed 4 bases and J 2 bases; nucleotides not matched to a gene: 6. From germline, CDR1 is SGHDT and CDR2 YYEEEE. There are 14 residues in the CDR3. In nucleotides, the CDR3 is TGTGCCAGCAGCACGGTGGGACAGCCCTACGAGCAGTACTTC. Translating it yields CASSTVGQPYEQYF. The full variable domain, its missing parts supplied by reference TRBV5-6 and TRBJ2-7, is DAGVTQSPTHLIKTRGQQVTLRCSPKSGHDTVSWYQQALGQGPQFIFQYYEEEERQRGNFPDRFSGHQFPNYSSELNVNALLLGDSALYLCASSTVGQPYEQYFGPGTRLTVT.

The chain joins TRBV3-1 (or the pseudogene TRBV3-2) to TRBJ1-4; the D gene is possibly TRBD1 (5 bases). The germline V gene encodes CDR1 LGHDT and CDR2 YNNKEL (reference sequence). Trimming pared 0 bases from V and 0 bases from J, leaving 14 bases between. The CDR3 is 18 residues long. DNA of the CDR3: TGTGCCAGCAGCCAAGAAGTAGGGACCCTCGCAACTAATGAAAAACTGTTTTTT. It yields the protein CASSQEVGTLATNEKLFF.

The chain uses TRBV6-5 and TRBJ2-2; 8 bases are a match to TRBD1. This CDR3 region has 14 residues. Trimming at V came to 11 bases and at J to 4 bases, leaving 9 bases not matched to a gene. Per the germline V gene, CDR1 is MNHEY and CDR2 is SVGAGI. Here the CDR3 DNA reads TGTGCCTCCGGGACAGGCACAATCACCGGGGAGCTGTTTTTT. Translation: CASGTGTITGELFF.

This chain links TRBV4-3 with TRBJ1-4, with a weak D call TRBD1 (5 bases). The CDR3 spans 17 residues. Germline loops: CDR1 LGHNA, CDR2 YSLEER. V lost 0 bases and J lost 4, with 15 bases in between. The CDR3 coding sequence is TGCGCCAGCAGCCAAGATATGGGGTGGGGGATTAATGAAAAACTGTTTTTT. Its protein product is CASSQDMGWGINEKLFF.

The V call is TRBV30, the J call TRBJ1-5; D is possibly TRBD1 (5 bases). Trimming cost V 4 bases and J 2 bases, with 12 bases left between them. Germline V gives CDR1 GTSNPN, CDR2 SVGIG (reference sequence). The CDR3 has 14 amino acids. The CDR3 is CAWTGDKGNQPQHF. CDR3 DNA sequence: TGTGCCTGGACGGGGGATAAGGGCAATCAGCCCCAGCATTTT.

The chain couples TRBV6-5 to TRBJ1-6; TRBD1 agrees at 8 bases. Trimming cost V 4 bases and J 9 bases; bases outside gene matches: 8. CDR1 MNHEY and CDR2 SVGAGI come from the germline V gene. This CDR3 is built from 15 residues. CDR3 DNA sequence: TGTGCCAGCAGTTCCCTAGGACAGGGTGGTTCACCCCTCCACTTT. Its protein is CASSSLGQGGSPLHF.

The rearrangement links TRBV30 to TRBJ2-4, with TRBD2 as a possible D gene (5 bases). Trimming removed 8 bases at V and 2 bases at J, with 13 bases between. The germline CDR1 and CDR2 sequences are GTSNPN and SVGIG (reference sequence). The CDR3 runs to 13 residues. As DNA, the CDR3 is TGTGCCCTCGCCCGGGGTCCCAAAAACATTCAGTACTTC. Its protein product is CALARGPKNIQYF.

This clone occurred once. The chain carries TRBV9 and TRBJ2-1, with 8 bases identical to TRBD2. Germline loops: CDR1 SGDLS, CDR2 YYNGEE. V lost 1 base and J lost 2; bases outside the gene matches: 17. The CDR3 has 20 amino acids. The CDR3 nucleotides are TGTGCCAGCAGCGTATCCCCGACCGGGACTAGTCATCCTACCTACAATGAGCAGTTCTTC. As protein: CASSVSPTGTSHPTYNEQFF.

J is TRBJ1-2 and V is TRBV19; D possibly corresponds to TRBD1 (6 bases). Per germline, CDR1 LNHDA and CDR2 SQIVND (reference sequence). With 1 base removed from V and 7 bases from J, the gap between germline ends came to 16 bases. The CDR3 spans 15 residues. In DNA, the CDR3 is TGTGCCAGTAGTATAGGAGGCAGGGGACTGGCTGGCTACACCTTC. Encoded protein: CASSIGGRGLAGYTF.

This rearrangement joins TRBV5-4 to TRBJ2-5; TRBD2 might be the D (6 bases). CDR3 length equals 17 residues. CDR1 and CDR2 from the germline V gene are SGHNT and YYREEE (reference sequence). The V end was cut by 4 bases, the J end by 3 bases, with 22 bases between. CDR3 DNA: TGTGCCAGCAGCCCGTTCGGTCAGGACTACTTAAAAGAGACCCAGTACTTC. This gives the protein CASSPFGQDYLKETQYF.

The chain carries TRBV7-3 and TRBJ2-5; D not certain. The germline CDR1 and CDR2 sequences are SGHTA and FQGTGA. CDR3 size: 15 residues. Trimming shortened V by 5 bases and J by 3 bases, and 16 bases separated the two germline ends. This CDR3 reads CASSPAGSTKETQYF. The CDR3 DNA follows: TGTGCCAGCAGCCCAGCCGGGTCAACAAAAGAGACCCAGTACTTC.

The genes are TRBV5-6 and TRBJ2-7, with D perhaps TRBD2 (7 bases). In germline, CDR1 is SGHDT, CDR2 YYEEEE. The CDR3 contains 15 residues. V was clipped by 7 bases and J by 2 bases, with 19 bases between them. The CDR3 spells CASSQGGVFTYEQYF. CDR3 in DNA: TGTGCCAGCTCACAAGGGGGGGTTTTCACCTACGAGCAGTACTTC.

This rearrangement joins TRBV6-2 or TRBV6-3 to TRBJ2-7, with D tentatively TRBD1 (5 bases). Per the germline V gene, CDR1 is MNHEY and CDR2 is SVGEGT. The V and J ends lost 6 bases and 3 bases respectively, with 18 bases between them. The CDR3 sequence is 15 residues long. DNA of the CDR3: TGTGCCAGCAGACCTATGGACACCCCCAGCTACGAGCAGTACTTC. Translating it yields CASRPMDTPSYEQYF.